A selection of T cell receptor beta chains follows, all from one sample in a study of T cells in Graves' hyperthyroidism and ophthalmopathy. MiXCR, applied by TCRdb to the multiplex PCR reads, yields one record per CDR3 protein. The profile shows around 620,000 distinct CDR3 sequences, around 15% of them singletons. The sequenced material came from blood. The receptors here all came from a woman aged 25 to 39 with Graves' hyperthyroidism. Both conserved end residues are part of each CDR3. Each record gives: V gene, D gene, J gene, clone size, CDR3 protein, CDR3 DNA. D genes are given only for firm matches. A row's size may be missing; if present it is once, few, many or a size class.

TRBV9	TRBD1	TRBJ2-3	NA	CASSQGTGGIPDTQYF	TGTGCCAGCAGCCAAGGGACAGGGGGAATCCCAGATACGCAGTATTTT
TRBV7-9	TRBD1	TRBJ1-1	NA	CASSRRQGDTEAFF	TGTGCCAGCAGCCGGCGACAGGGGGATACTGAAGCTTTCTTT
TRBV2	TRBD1	TRBJ1-5	many	CASSQQGAGNQPQHF	TGTGCCAGCAGTCAACAGGGGGCGGGCAATCAGCCCCAGCATTTT
TRBV7-8	NA	TRBJ1-1	many	CASSSRASGNTEAFF	TGTGCCAGCAGCTCCCGGGCTTCAGGGAACACTGAAGCTTTCTTT
TRBV27	NA	TRBJ2-1	NA	CASRSRNEQFF	TGTGCCAGCAGGTCTAGAAATGAGCAGTTCTTC
TRBV7-2	NA	TRBJ2-1	few	CASSPGGVSLPYNEQFF	TGTGCCAGCAGCCCTGGGGGAGTCAGTCTCCCCTACAATGAGCAGTTCTTC
TRBV12-3/TRBV12-4	TRBD2	TRBJ2-1	NA	CASSWEGLGEQFF	TGTGCCAGCAGTTGGGAGGGGCTGGGTGAGCAGTTCTTC
TRBV7-2	NA	TRBJ2-1	NA	CASSLSRVAGHDEQFF	TGTGCCAGCAGCTTAAGTCGCGTCGCAGGGCACGATGAGCAGTTCTTC
TRBV28	NA	TRBJ2-6	many	CASSGGTAPEANVLTF	TGTGCCAGCAGTGGCGGGACGGCGCCTGAGGCCAACGTCCTGACTTTC
TRBV28	TRBD1	TRBJ1-2	many	CASSSYRGGYGYTF	TGTGCCAGCAGTTCATACAGGGGTGGCTATGGCTACACCTTC
TRBV5-1	NA	TRBJ2-2	many	CASSLSGGGTGELFF	TGCGCCAGCAGCTTGTCTGGGGGCGGCACCGGGGAGCTGTTTTTT
TRBV5-1	NA	TRBJ2-1	few	CASSLDGASSYNEQFF	TGCGCCAGCAGCTTGGACGGCGCCAGCTCCTACAATGAGCAGTTCTTC
TRBV19	TRBD2	TRBJ2-5	once	CAIRPRLAGGRLQETQYF	TGTGCCATCAGACCGCGACTAGCGGGAGGTCGCCTCCAAGAGACCCAGTACTTC
TRBV20-1	NA	TRBJ1-1	many	CSATLDIMNTEAFF	TGCAGTGCTACCTTAGACATCATGAACACTGAAGCTTTCTTT
TRBV12-3/TRBV12-4	NA	TRBJ2-7	many	CASSLWAGTSYEQYF	TGTGCCAGCAGTTTATGGGCGGGGACCTCCTACGAGCAGTACTTC
TRBV7-9	NA	TRBJ1-4	few	CASSFSEKLFF	TGTGCCAGCAGCTTCAGTGAAAAACTGTTTTTT
TRBV12-3/TRBV12-4	NA	TRBJ2-3	many	CASSITDTQYF	TGTGCCAGCAGTATCACAGATACGCAGTATTTT
TRBV12-3/TRBV12-4	NA	TRBJ2-3	many	CASSFFSASTDTQYF	TGTGCCAGCAGTTTTTTCTCGGCCTCCACAGATACGCAGTATTTT
TRBV28	TRBD1	TRBJ2-7	few	CASSLSYWDRGYEQYF	TGTGCCAGCAGTTTATCATATTGGGACAGGGGTTACGAGCAGTACTTC
TRBV28	TRBD1	TRBJ2-5	many	CASSPGTEEETQYF	TGTGCCAGCAGTCCGGGGACAGAAGAAGAGACCCAGTACTTC
TRBV7-2	NA	TRBJ2-7	many	CASSVRLGTHEQYF	TGTGCCAGCAGCGTCCGACTAGGCACCCACGAGCAGTACTTC
TRBV5-1	TRBD1	TRBJ2-1	NA	CASSLRGQFHEQFF	TGCGCCAGCAGCTTGCGGGGACAGTTCCATGAGCAGTTCTTC
TRBV20-1	TRBD2	TRBJ2-1	NA	CSPFSGSNEQFF	TGCAGCCCCTTCAGCGGGAGCAATGAGCAGTTCTTC
TRBV5-1	NA	TRBJ1-1	few	CASSLRVGEWGIGMNTEAFF	TGCGCCAGCAGCCTTCGTGTTGGGGAGTGGGGAATCGGGATGAACACTGAAGCTTTCTTT
TRBV13	TRBD2	TRBJ2-1	many	CASSRSGNYNEQFF	TGTGCCAGCAGTCGTAGCGGGAATTACAATGAGCAGTTCTTC
TRBV11-2	NA	TRBJ1-4	few	CASSLTGVGEKLFF	TGTGCCAGCAGCCTAACAGGTGTAGGGGAAAAACTGTTTTTT
TRBV7-2	NA	TRBJ1-2	NA	CASSATPSYGYTF	TGTGCCAGCAGCGCGACCCCCTCCTATGGCTACACCTTC
TRBV2	NA	TRBJ2-5	many	CASSGRQQETQYF	TGTGCCAGCAGTGGCCGACAACAAGAGACCCAGTACTTC